This TCR beta chain was obtained from a study of T cells in Graves' hyperthyroidism and ophthalmopathy. The study, taken as a whole, reports: Through a model of 13 V-J features, ophthalmopathy was separated from stable hyperthyroidism.

This CDR3 region has 17 residues. Unmatched junction bases numbered 10, after V lost 2 bases and J lost 6 bases. Germline V gives CDR1 MGHRA, CDR2 YSYEKL. TCR beta CDR3 region amplification was performed from RNA transcripts. During a first-round RT-PCR of the TCR CDR3, the HTBI primer set was used. TCRdb used MiXCR to reprocess the multiplex PCR reads, holding one entry per CDR3 protein. Of a few hundred thousand distinct CDR3 sequences in the sample, under 15% were seen once. This clonotype has at least ten counts. The antigen is undetermined. Hyperthyroidism of Graves' type that showed no ophthalmopathy progression within 18 months was stable. The PBMCs were sourced from fresh peripheral blood (10 ml).

This sequence was found in a woman under 40 with Graves' hyperthyroidism. The rearrangement uses TRBV4-1 and TRBJ2-7, with 13 bases matching TRBD2. Material for sequencing was blood. The CDR3 coding sequence is TGCGCCAGCAGCCAACTCGAGGTAGGACTAGCGGGAGTCGAGCAGTACTTC. This gives the protein CASSQLEVGLAGVEQYF.